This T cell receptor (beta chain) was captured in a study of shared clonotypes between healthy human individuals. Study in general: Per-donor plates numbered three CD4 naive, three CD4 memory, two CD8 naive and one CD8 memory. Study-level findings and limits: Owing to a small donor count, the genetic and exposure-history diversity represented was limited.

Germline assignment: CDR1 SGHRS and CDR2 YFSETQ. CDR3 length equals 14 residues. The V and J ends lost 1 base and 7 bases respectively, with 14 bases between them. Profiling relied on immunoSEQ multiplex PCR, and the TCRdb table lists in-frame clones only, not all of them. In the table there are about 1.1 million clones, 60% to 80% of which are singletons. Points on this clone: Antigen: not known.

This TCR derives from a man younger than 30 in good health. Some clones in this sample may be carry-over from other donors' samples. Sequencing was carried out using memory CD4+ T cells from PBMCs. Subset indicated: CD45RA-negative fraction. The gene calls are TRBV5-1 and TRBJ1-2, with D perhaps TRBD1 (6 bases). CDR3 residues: CASSLMAGAGGYTF. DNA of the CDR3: TGCGCCAGCAGCTTGATGGCAGGGGCGGGTGGCTACACCTTC.